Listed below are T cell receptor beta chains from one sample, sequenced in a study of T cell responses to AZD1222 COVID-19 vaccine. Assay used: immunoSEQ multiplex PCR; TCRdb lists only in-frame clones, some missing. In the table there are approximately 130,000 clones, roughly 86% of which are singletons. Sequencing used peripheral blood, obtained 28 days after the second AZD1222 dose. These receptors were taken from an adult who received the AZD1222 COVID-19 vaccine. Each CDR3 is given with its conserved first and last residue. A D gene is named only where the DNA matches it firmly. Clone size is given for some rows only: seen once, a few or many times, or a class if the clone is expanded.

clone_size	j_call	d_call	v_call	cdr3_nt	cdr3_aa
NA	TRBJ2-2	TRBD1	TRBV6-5	TGTGCCAGCAGTTACTGGGACAGGAACACCGGGGAGCTGTTTTTT	CASSYWDRNTGELFF
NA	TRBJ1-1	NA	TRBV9	TGTGCCAGCAGCGTAGCTACGGGACTCCGGAATGAAGCTTTCTTT	CASSVATGLRNEAFF
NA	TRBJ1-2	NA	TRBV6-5	TGTGCCAGCAGTTACTCCGACAGGACTAACTATGGCTACACCTTC	CASSYSDRTNYGYTF
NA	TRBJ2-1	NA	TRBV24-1	TGTGCCACCAGTGATTTGGAGAATGAGCAGTTCTTC	CATSDLENEQFF
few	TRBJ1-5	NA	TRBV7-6	TGTGCCAGCAGCTTAGCCCAAAATCAGCCCCAGCATTTT	CASSLAQNQPQHF
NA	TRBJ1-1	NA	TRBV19	TGTGCCAGTAGCCATACAGGGATTGGGACTGAAGCTTTCTTT	CASSHTGIGTEAFF
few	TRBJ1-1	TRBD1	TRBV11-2	TGTGCCAGCAGCTGGGGACAGCAAGAGACTGAAGCTTTCTTT	CASSWGQQETEAFF
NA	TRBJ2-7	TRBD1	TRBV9	TGTGCCAGCAGTCGCGGACAGGGTAATCGCGAGCAGTACTTC	CASSRGQGNREQYF
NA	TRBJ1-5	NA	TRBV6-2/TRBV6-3	TGTGCCAGCAGTTATATGGGAGGTTTCGTTCAGCCCCAGCATTTT	CASSYMGGFVQPQHF
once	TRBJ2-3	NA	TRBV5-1	TGCGCCAGCAGCTTGAAATTTAGCGCCACAGATACGCAGTATTTT	CASSLKFSATDTQYF
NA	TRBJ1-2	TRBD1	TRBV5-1	TGCGCCAGCAGCTTGGAGGGACAGAGCTATGGCTACACCTTC	CASSLEGQSYGYTF
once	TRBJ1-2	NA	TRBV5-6	TGTGCCAGCAGCACGGACGGCTATGGCTACACCTTC	CASSTDGYGYTF
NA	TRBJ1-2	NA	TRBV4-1	TGCGCCAGCAGCCAGAATGACGCAGACACCTCCTATGGCTACACCTTC	CASSQNDADTSYGYTF
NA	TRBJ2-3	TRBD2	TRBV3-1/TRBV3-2	TGTGCCAGCAGCACCGGACTAGCGGGAGGCCCAGATACGCAGTATTTT	CASSTGLAGGPDTQYF
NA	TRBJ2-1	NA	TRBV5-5	TGTGCCAGCAGCCGGGGGAGCGCGAGCTCCTACAATGAGCAGTTCTTC	CASSRGSASSYNEQFF
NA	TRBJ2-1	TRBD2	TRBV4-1	TGCGCCAGCAGCCCCAGGCGGGCTAGCGGGAGAAATGAGCAGTTCTTC	CASSPRRASGRNEQFF
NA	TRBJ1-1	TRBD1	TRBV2	TGTGCCAGCAAGACGGGACAGGCAAATACTGAAGCTTTCTTT	CASKTGQANTEAFF
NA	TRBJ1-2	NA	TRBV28	TGTGCCAGCAGTTCGGATCGCTATGGCTACACCTTC	CASSSDRYGYTF
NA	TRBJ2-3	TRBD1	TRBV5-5	TGTGCCAGCAGCCTGGACAGGGTCACAGATACGCAGTATTTT	CASSLDRVTDTQYF
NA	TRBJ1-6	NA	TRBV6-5	TGTGCCAGCAGTTACTCCCGGCCCGCTCGGAATTCACCCCTCCACTTT	CASSYSRPARNSPLHF
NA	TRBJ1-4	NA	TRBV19	TGTGCCAGTATTCCCCACAGGGCGTCTAATGAAAAACTGTTTTTT	CASIPHRASNEKLFF
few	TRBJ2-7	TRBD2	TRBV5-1	TGCGCCAGCAGCTTAGCCCCTAGCGGGGGACAGAGCTCCTACGAGCAGTACTTC	CASSLAPSGGQSSYEQYF
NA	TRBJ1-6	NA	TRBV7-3	TGTGCCAGCAGGGACAAAGGGGTGGGTAATTCACCCCTCCACTTT	CASRDKGVGNSPLHF
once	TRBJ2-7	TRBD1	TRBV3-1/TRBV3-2	TGTGCCAGCAGCCAAAGACAGGGGACCGGCGAGCAGTACTTC	CASSQRQGTGEQYF
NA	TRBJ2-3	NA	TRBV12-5	TGTGCTAGTGGTTTAAGGTTGCCTCGGGATACGCAGTATTTT	CASGLRLPRDTQYF
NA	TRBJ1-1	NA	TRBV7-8	TGTGCCAGCAGCCTTCGGACGGACACTAGTGAAGCTTTCTTT	CASSLRTDTSEAFF
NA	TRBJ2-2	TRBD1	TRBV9	TGTGCCAGCAGCGCGAGGACAGGGTGGATCGGGGAGCTGTTTTTT	CASSARTGWIGELFF
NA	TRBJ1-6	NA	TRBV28	TGTGCCAGCAGTTTACGGGCAGGGGATTCACCCCTCCACTTT	CASSLRAGDSPLHF
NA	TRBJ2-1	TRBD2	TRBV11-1	TGTGCCAGCAGCTTAGTTACTAGCGGGGACAATGAGCAGTTCTTC	CASSLVTSGDNEQFF
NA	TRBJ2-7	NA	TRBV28	TGTGCCAGCAGTTTCCAGGGTAACTCCCACGAGCAGTACTTC	CASSFQGNSHEQYF
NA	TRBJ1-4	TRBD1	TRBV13	TGTGCCAGCAGCGAACAATTACAGGGGTACGAAAAACTGTTTTTT	CASSEQLQGYEKLFF
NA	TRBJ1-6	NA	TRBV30	TGTGCCTGGAGTACCCGGGGCTTAGGTTCACCCCTCCACTTT	CAWSTRGLGSPLHF
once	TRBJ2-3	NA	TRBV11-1	TGTGCCAGCAGCCGAGGTGGGGGTGATACGCAGTATTTT	CASSRGGGDTQYF
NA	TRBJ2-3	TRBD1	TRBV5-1	TGCGCCAGCAGTATGGACAGGGGTTTCACAGATACGCAGTATTTT	CASSMDRGFTDTQYF
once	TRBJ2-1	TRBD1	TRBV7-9	TGTGCCAGCAGCCCTGGGACAGACCTACTCGATGAGCAGTTCTTC	CASSPGTDLLDEQFF
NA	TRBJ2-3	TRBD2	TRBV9	TGTGCCAGCAGCGATAAGACTAGCGGGACCACAGATACGCAGTATTTT	CASSDKTSGTTDTQYF
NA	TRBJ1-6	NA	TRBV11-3	TGTGCCAGCAGCTTATATCGAAATTCACCCCTCCACTTT	CASSLYRNSPLHF
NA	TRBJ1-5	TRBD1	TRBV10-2	TGCGCCAGCACCGGACAGGGGGCGAGTCAGCCCCAGCATTTT	CASTGQGASQPQHF
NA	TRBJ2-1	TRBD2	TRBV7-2	TGTGCCAGCAGCTCGAGTCGGGACTATTACAATGAGCAGTTCTTC	CASSSSRDYYNEQFF
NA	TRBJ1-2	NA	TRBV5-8	TGTGCCAGCAGCTTTACTACTACTCCTGGGGGCTACACCTTC	CASSFTTTPGGYTF
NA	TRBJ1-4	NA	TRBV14	TGTGCCAGCAGCCACCCCCGGTCCGACGAAAAACTGTTTTTT	CASSHPRSDEKLFF
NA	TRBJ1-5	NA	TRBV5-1	TGCGCCAGCAGCTGGACACCTGATCAGCCCCAGCATTTT	CASSWTPDQPQHF
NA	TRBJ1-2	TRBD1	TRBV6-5	TGTGCCAGCAGGCGACAGGGTATCGGCTATGGCTACACCTTC	CASRRQGIGYGYTF
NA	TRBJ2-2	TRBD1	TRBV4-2	TGTCCCCGCAGCCAAGACAGGGGGGGGTTGTCCGGGGAGCTGTTTTTT	CPRSQDRGGLSGELFF
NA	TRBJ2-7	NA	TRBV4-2	TGTGCCAGCAGCCAAGATAGGAGAGGCGTGCACGAGCAGTACTTC	CASSQDRRGVHEQYF
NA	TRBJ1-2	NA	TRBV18	TGTGCCAGCTCACCAGATACAAACTATGGCTACACCTTC	CASSPDTNYGYTF
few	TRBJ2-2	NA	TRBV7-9	TGTGCCAGCAGCTTAGCGTATCCCTCGAACACCGGGGAGCTGTTTTTT	CASSLAYPSNTGELFF
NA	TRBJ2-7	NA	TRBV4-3	TGCGCCAGCAGCCAAGATAACCGGAAAGAGTACGAGCAGTACTTC	CASSQDNRKEYEQYF
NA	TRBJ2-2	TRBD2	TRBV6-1	TGTGCCAGCAGTGAAGTGGGGGGAGGGGCCGGGGAGCTGTTTTTT	CASSEVGGGAGELFF
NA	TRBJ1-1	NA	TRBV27	TGTGCCAGCAGTTTAACAGGGTTCAACACTGAAGCTTTCTTT	CASSLTGFNTEAFF
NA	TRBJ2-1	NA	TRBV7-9	TGTGCCAGCAGCTCGACGACAGGCCCGAGTGGATTTAATGAGCAGTTCTTC	CASSSTTGPSGFNEQFF
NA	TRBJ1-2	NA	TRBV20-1	TGCAGTGCTAGGGTAGGGTATGGCTACACCTTC	CSARVGYGYTF